The 28 T cell receptor beta chains below come from one sample, sequenced in a study of CXCR3-negative and CXCR3-positive naive CD8 T cells. The libraries of TRB cDNA were constructed through 5' RACE using UMI labels. Reanalyzing the 5' RACE reads, TCRdb keeps one entry per CDR3 protein, without DNA. Its clone listing holds about 43,000 distinct CDR3 sequences. The sample comprised memory CD8+ T cells from blood. The receptor source for this set is a human donor in good health. Some clones in this sample may be carry-over from other donors' samples.

The V gene is TRBV28, the J gene TRBJ2-7; the TCRdb D gene call, TRBD1, has no DNA to confirm it. In germline, CDR1 is MDHEN, CDR2 SYDVKM. There are 15 residues in the CDR3. CDR3 protein: CASSSDPGQGYEQYF. Together with reference TRBV28 and TRBJ2-7, the CDR3 gives the full variable domain: DVKVTQSSRYLVKRTGEKVFLECVQDMDHENMFWYRQDPGLGLRLIYFSYDVKMKEKGDIPEGYSVSREKKERFSLILESASTNQTSMYLCASSSDPGQGYEQYFGPGTRLTVT.

This chain uses TRBV9 with TRBJ1-1; TCRdb selects TRBD1, and the lack of DNA leaves this call unchecked. The germline CDR1 and CDR2 sequences are SGDLS and YYNGEE. The CDR3 is 15 amino acids. CDR3 residues: CASSVGGALDTEAFF. The full variable domain, completed using reference TRBV9 and TRBJ1-1, is DSGVTQTPKHLITATGQRVTLRCSPRSGDLSVYWYQQSLDQGLQFLIQYYNGEERAKGNILERFSAQQFPDLHSELNLSSLELGDSALYFCASSVGGALDTEAFFGQGTRLTVV.

The rearrangement joins TRBV9 to TRBJ2-7; TCRdb returns TRBD1, unconfirmable since there is no DNA. Per the germline V gene, CDR1 is SGDLS and CDR2 is YYNGEE. The length of the CDR3 is 16 residues. The CDR3 protein is CASSAASGTDSYEQYF.

This chain joins TRBV12-5 and TRBJ2-3; TCRdb designates TRBD1, a call that cannot be tested without DNA. The CDR3 length is 17 residues. CDR1 and CDR2 (germline): LGHNT, FRNRAP. CDR3 amino acids: CASGLPRDRVLPDTQYF.

The chain links TRBV28 to TRBJ2-7; checking the TCRdb D call of TRBD2 is not possible without DNA. CDR1 MDHEN and CDR2 SYDVKM come from the germline V gene. CDR3 length: 15 residues. CDR3 sequence: CASSLSGRASGEQYF. Based on the CDR3 plus reference TRBV28 and TRBJ2-7, the full variable domain is DVKVTQSSRYLVKRTGEKVFLECVQDMDHENMFWYRQDPGLGLRLIYFSYDVKMKEKGDIPEGYSVSREKKERFSLILESASTNQTSMYLCASSLSGRASGEQYFGPGTRLTVT.

This sequence joins TRBV5-1 and TRBJ1-1; the D gene TCRdb calls, TRBD1, cannot be checked with no DNA. The CDR3 consists of 11 residues. Germline values: CDR1 SGHRS, CDR2 YFSETQ. This CDR3 reads CASSTGTGAFF.

This clonotype is called large based on its frequency. This CDR3 is CATIGHFADEQYF. The V gene is TRBV6-2 or TRBV6-3, the J gene TRBJ2-7; TCRdb lists TRBD1, though no DNA is available to test this call. The CDR3 runs 13 residues. Germline CDR1 reads MNHEY; CDR2 reads SVGEGT.

The rearrangement uses TRBV20-1 and TRBJ2-1; the D call of TRBD1 rests on TCRdb alone, since no DNA is present to check it. This CDR3 has 18 residues. Looked up from germline, CDR1 is DFQATT and CDR2 is SNEGSKA (reference sequence). CDR3 in amino acids: CSAPGLIAGAGTYNEQFF.

V usage is TRBV7-2 and J usage is TRBJ1-5; TCRdb designates TRBD1, a call that cannot be tested without DNA. The germline CDR1 and CDR2 sequences are SGHTA and FQGNSA. The CDR3 extends over 15 amino acids. The CDR3 loop reads CASSLEDRENQPQHF.

The V and J genes are TRBV21-1 and TRBJ2-1; TCRdb's assignment of TRBD1 cannot be checked, as there is no DNA. TRBV21-1 is termed a pseudogene. The CDR3 has 18 residues. This CDR3 is CASSKVHTGQGSYNEQFF.

The rearrangement joins TRBV12-3 or TRBV12-4 to TRBJ2-1; TCRdb's assignment of TRBD1 cannot be checked, as there is no DNA. The length of the CDR3 is 17 residues. The CDR3 protein is CASSFPGFSYYYNEQFF.

The CDR3 sequence is CASREGQKYQETQYF. The rearrangement uses TRBV6-2 or TRBV6-3 and TRBJ2-5; TCRdb's D gene call, TRBD1, goes unchecked for lack of DNA. The CDR3 has 15 residues. In germline, CDR1 is MNHEY, CDR2 SVGEGT.

The genes are TRBV5-1 and TRBJ1-4. Germline V gene lookup returns CDR1 SGHRS and CDR2 YFSETQ. This CDR3 comprises 13 residues. This CDR3 is CASSLASDEKLFF.

V is TRBV3-2 and J is TRBJ2-7. TRBV3-2 is listed as a pseudogene. CDR3 size: 14 residues. The CDR3 loop reads CASSPDRASYEQYF.

The chain couples TRBV5-5 to TRBJ2-2. This CDR3 comprises 14 residues. Germline V gene data show CDR1 as SGHKS and CDR2 as YYEKEE (reference sequence). CDR3 amino acids: CASSLSANTGELFF.

The gene calls are TRBV25-1 and TRBJ2-2; the D call of TRBD2 rests on TCRdb alone, since no DNA is present to check it. In germline, CDR1 is MGHDK, CDR2 SYGVNS. This CDR3 is 15 amino acids long. CDR3 region: CASSGGGGSTGELFF.

J is TRBJ2-3 and V is TRBV7-2. Germline loops: CDR1 SGHTA, CDR2 FQGNSA. CDR3 length: 15 amino acids. CDR3 in amino acids: CASSLVSTTTDTQYF.

Frequency places this clonotype as medium-sized. This chain joins TRBV7-2 and TRBJ1-5. CDR1 and CDR2 (germline): SGHTA, FQGNSA. This CDR3 has 13 amino acids. CDR3 in amino acids: CASSLDTNQPQHF.

The gene calls are TRBV12-3 or TRBV12-4 and TRBJ1-5; TCRdb reports TRBD1, a call that lacks DNA to check it against. The CDR3 is 13 amino acids. CDR3 loop: CATRQGYNQPQHF.

V is TRBV20-1 and J is TRBJ2-1. There are 16 residues in the CDR3. Germline CDR1 and CDR2: DFQATT and SNEGSKA (reference sequence). CDR3 protein: CSARVSGGRAYNEQFF.

This rearrangement joins TRBV29-1 to TRBJ2-1; TCRdb's D gene call, TRBD2, goes unchecked for lack of DNA. The CDR3 runs 14 residues. CDR1 SQVTM and CDR2 ANQGSEA come from the germline V gene. The CDR3: CSVEATSRYNEQFF.

The rearrangement joins TRBV7-2 to TRBJ2-7; TCRdb calls TRBD1, which cannot be checked without DNA. This CDR3 is built from 15 residues. From germline, CDR1 is SGHTA and CDR2 FQGNSA. CDR3 region: CASTHGGGSSYEQYF.

The CDR3 loop is CSVSGVSSGNTIYF. The chain links TRBV29-1 to TRBJ1-3. This CDR3 spans 14 amino acids. The germline gives CDR1 SQVTM, CDR2 ANQGSEA.

The chain employs TRBV5-1 and TRBJ2-7; the TCRdb D gene call, TRBD1, has no DNA to confirm it. The length of the CDR3 is 12 residues. CDR1 and CDR2 from the germline V gene are SGHRS and YFSETQ. The CDR3 spells CASSLPGNEQYF.

CDR3 region: CASSLAPGSGKNTEAFF. The chain uses TRBV5-1 and TRBJ1-1; with no DNA, the TCRdb D assignment of TRBD1 cannot be verified. Germline V CDR1 and CDR2: SGHRS, YFSETQ. The CDR3 extends over 17 amino acids.

V gene TRBV6-2 or TRBV6-3 combines with J gene TRBJ2-3; absent DNA, TCRdb's TRBD1 call cannot be checked. Looked up from germline, CDR1 is MNHEY and CDR2 is SVGEGT. CDR3 length: 17 amino acids. The chain's CDR3 is CASSYSTRQFQKDTQYF.

The chain uses TRBV12-5 and TRBJ2-1; the TCRdb call, TRBD2, lacks DNA for checking. This CDR3 has 16 amino acids. Germline CDR1 and CDR2: LGHNT and FRNRAP. CDR3 sequence: CASGSHWTRPYNEQFF.

This chain joins TRBV9 and TRBJ2-3; the TRBD2 assignment by TCRdb is unverifiable without DNA. The CDR3 loop spans 17 amino acids. Germline V gene sequence: CDR1 SGDLS, CDR2 YYNGEE. The CDR3 sequence: CASSVNFGLAEPDTQYF. The full variable domain, its missing parts supplied by reference TRBV9 and TRBJ2-3, is DSGVTQTPKHLITATGQRVTLRCSPRSGDLSVYWYQQSLDQGLQFLIQYYNGEERAKGNILERFSAQQFPDLHSELNLSSLELGDSALYFCASSVNFGLAEPDTQYFGPGTRLTVL.